This TCR beta chain was identified in a study of CD8+ T cells in alopecia areata (dated by TCRdb to between 2018 and 2020). At the level of the whole study: Treated patients were enrolled in an open-label pilot trial of oral tofacitinib, 5 to 10 mg twice daily, for moderate-to-severe alopecia areata. Scalp clonality was compared among normal scalp (n=4), patchy alopecia areata scalp (n=8), and alopecia totalis/universalis scalp (n=8). The study used high-throughput TCRbeta sequencing to examine T cell clonal expansion in alopecia areata, in both the C3H/HeJ mouse model and human patients. TCRbeta CDR3 regions were amplified by immunoSEQ multiplex PCR using 35 Vbeta forward and 13 Jbeta reverse primers. Patients received tofacitinib for 6 to 18 months and were then followed off drug for 6 months to check for delayed response and recurrence. Biopsies were taken from tofacitinib-treated patients at baseline and at 4 and 24 weeks of treatment, and a later scalp biopsy was taken in several of the tofacitinib-treated patients. In humans, TCRbeta sequencing was performed on scalp tissue and on sorted CD4+ and CD8+ peripheral blood T cells from healthy controls and from patients with patchy or totalis/universalis alopecia areata. RNA was extracted with the PAXgene miRNA kit for fixed scalp, the miRNeasy kit for PBMCs, and the RNeasy kit for mouse skin.

The paper as a whole reports these results and caveats: Scalp TCR repertoire analysis is complicated because resident alphabeta T cells in normal human skin are also sequenced, whereas mouse skin is dominated by gammadelta T cells. Higher clonality and more expanded CD8+ clones were observed in lesional scalp than in normal scalp, particularly in alopecia totalis/universalis, a finding suggestive of antigenic drive. Shared TCR sequences between patients were less evident than in mice, which may be partly attributable to HLA diversity in the patient population.

Peripheral blood and lesional scalp punch biopsies were obtained from patients with alopecia areata. After PBMCs were isolated by density centrifugation and stained for CD3, CD4 and CD8, a FACSAria was used to sort CD4+ and CD8+ T cells. As regards this clone: Its antigen is unknown. Nothing much larger sits one base from this clone, and base qualities are not available.

The receptor library was made with the immunoSEQ multiplex PCR assay. RNA was extracted from all samples and reverse transcribed into cDNA as template for TCR sequencing. SuperScript III was used for first-strand cDNA synthesis, primed with a 2:1 mix of oligo-dT and random hexamers. A synthetic immune receptor repertoire was used to measure amplification bias, and any remaining bias was corrected computationally. In the paper's pipeline: Raw reads were preprocessed to remove errors, and CDR3 was defined according to IMGT conventions as the region from the conserved cysteine to phenylalanine. Clonality was calculated as 1 minus Shannon entropy normalized by log2 of the number of productive unique TCRs. Whether each scalp clone was CD4 or CD8 was inferred by checking scalp TCRbeta sequences against the CD4 and CD8 repertoires from sorted blood. TCRdb took this table from immuneACCESS and kept in-frame rearrangements with V and J called. Such tables lack part of the clones; where checked against another copy, unresolved V genes explain under half of the gap, and the rest is unexplained. V, J and clone size are taken as reported in that table, and D and trimming were inferred from the DNA itself. In this sample the table shows 90,000 to 100,000 clones, roughly 42% of which occur a single time. The ten largest clones capture approximately 0.79% of the sample.

The CDR3 has 10 amino acids, counting the end cysteine and phenylalanine. Only the CDR3 DNA is retained, 30 bases long and in frame from the first base. Sequencing was performed on CD4+ T cells sorted from blood. Rearrangement joined TRBV21-1 to TRBJ2-5. TRBV21-1 is given as a pseudogene. The TCR sequence derives from a human donor with alopecia areata. The nucleotide sequence reads as follows: TGTGCCAGCAATGGGGAGACCCAGTACTTC. Its translation is CASNGETQYF.